These 27 T cell receptor beta chains were sequenced from one sample in a study of lymphopenia after photon versus proton radiotherapy. Repertoires were generated with immunoSEQ multiplex PCR, while TCRdb's copy carries only in-frame clones and drops some. Of some 28,000 clones listed, about four fifths were seen once; the top ten hold under 35%. The sample was peripheral blood, taken from a patient treated with photon-based radiotherapy. The origin of the receptors is a man aged 45-65 years with gastric cancer.

The chain couples TRBV15 to TRBJ1-5; 8 bases are a match to TRBD1. The CDR3 consists of 15 residues. The trim removed 6 bases at V and 3 bases at J, leaving 7 bases unmatched. Germline loops: CDR1 LNHNV, CDR2 YYDKDF (reference sequence). CDR3 sequence: CATRYGQGDNQPQHF. CDR3 DNA: TGTGCCACCAGATACGGACAGGGTGACAATCAGCCCCAGCATTTT. Supplemented by reference TRBV15 and TRBJ1-5, the full variable domain reads DAMVIQNPRYQVTQFGKPVTLSCSQTLNHNVMYWYQQKSSQAPKLLFHYYDKDFNNEADTPDNFQSRRPNTSFCFLDIRSPGLGDTAMYLCATRYGQGDNQPQHFGDGTRLSIL.

This chain joins TRBV5-5 and TRBJ1-1, with 9 bases that match TRBD1. V trimming: 0 bases; J trimming: 5 bases; junction bases outside the gene matches: 14. This CDR3 has 18 residues. Per germline, CDR1 SGHKS and CDR2 YYEKEE (reference sequence). The CDR3 DNA reads TGTGCCAGCAGCTTGGATCTTGGGACAGGGCCCATGGGGACTGAAGCTTTCTTT. Translated, it gives CASSLDLGTGPMGTEAFF.

J is TRBJ1-6 and V is TRBV5-5, with a tentative D call TRBD1 (6 bases). Germline CDR1 is SGHKS and CDR2 is YYEKEE (reference sequence). The germline V and J ends were trimmed by 3 bases and 11 bases, with 15 bases remaining between them. The CDR3 extends over 14 amino acids. This CDR3 is CASSSVQGFAPLHF. CDR3 nucleotides: TGTGCCAGCAGCTCCGTCCAGGGGTTTGCACCCCTCCACTTT.

The V call is TRBV9, the J call TRBJ2-2; tentatively, D is TRBD1 or TRBD2 (5 bases each). The CDR3 is made up of 15 amino acids. V was cut by 2 bases and J by 5 bases, with 13 bases left in between. Germline CDR1 is SGDLS and CDR2 is YYNGEE. The CDR3 here is CASSVTISGTGELFF. CDR3 DNA: TGTGCCAGCAGCGTGACTATCTCAGGGACCGGGGAGCTGTTTTTT.

The chain is built from TRBV4-1 and TRBJ1-2; D perhaps matches TRBD1 (6 bases). There are 15 residues in the CDR3. Trimming pared 4 bases from V and 4 bases from J, leaving 16 bases between. Germline V gene data show CDR1 as MGHRA and CDR2 as YSYEKL. In nucleotides, the CDR3 is TGCGCCAGCAGCCGTACGGGGACAACGGTCTATGGCTACACCTTC. Its protein is CASSRTGTTVYGYTF.

The chain couples TRBV11-2 to TRBJ2-5, with D possibly matching TRBD2 (6 bases). Trimming took 1 base from V and 4 from J, leaving 16 bases between them. CDR1 and CDR2 (germline): SGHAT, FQNNGV. The CDR3 is 16 residues long. The CDR3 DNA is TGTGCCAGCAGCTTAGCTGGAGGGGCTAGCTCAGAGACCCAGTACTTC. This gives the protein CASSLAGGASSETQYF.

This sequence joins TRBV2 and TRBJ2-3; TRBD2 aligns across 8 bases. Per germline, CDR1 SNHLY and CDR2 FYNNEI. The CDR3 runs to 15 residues. V lost 8 bases, J lost 2 bases, and 9 bases stayed unmatched. In DNA, the CDR3 is TGTGCCAGCTCGCGACTAGCGAGGGACACAGATACGCAGTATTTT. Amino acid sequence: CASSRLARDTDTQYF.

The rearrangement uses TRBV12-5 and TRBJ2-1; no reliable D call. Per germline, CDR1 LGHNT and CDR2 FRNRAP. The CDR3 has 18 amino acids. The ends were cut back, 0 bases at V and 0 bases at J, with 15 bases in the middle. The CDR3 bases are TGTGCTAGTGGTTTGGTAGTGGGCGCCCAGAGCTCCTACAATGAGCAGTTCTTC. Translated: CASGLVVGAQSSYNEQFF.

This chain connects TRBV28 to TRBJ2-7, with 7 bases that match TRBD1. Germline V CDR1 and CDR2: MDHEN, SYDVKM. The CDR3 is 15 amino acids. The junction had 7 bases not matched to a gene; V was cut back by 5 bases and J by 0 bases. CDR3 residues: CASSTGQLGSYEQYF. The CDR3 DNA is TGTGCCAGCAGTACGGGACAGCTGGGCTCCTACGAGCAGTACTTC.

Only one count was recorded for this clone. V is TRBV10-1 and J is TRBJ2-3; a possible D gene is TRBD2 (5 bases). The ends were cut back, 1 base at V and 0 bases at J, with 11 bases in the middle. This CDR3 has 16 residues. The V gene's germline CDR1 is WNHNN and CDR2 SYGVQD (reference sequence). The CDR3 reads CASSEFERSSTDTQYF. The CDR3 bases are TGCGCCAGCAGTGAGTTTGAGCGGTCAAGCACAGATACGCAGTATTTT.

Only one count was recorded for this clone. The V call is TRBV19, the J call TRBJ1-3; D uncertain. Germline V CDR1 and CDR2: LNHDA, SQIVND (reference sequence). The CDR3 sequence is 14 residues long. Trimming took off 1 base at V and 1 base at J, with 5 bases between the two ends. The CDR3 spells CASSIVGSGNTIYF. The CDR3 DNA follows: TGTGCCAGTAGTATAGTCGGATCTGGAAACACCATATATTTT.

This rearrangement joins TRBV19 to TRBJ2-3; D unclear. V lost 3 bases, J lost 2 bases, and 6 bases lay in between. Germline CDR1 reads LNHDA; CDR2 reads SQIVND (reference sequence). This CDR3 is built from 13 residues. The CDR3 DNA reads TGTGCCAGTAGTATCGGAACCACAGATACGCAGTATTTT. As protein: CASSIGTTDTQYF.

The gene calls are TRBV5-6 and TRBJ2-7; D call uncertain. CDR1 and CDR2 (germline): SGHDT, YYEEEE. The CDR3 consists of 15 residues. V lost 0 bases to trimming and J lost 2 bases, with 12 bases between them. The CDR3 nucleotides are TGTGCCAGCAGCTTGGAAGGTTGGGCCACCTACGAGCAGTACTTC. This sequence encodes CASSLEGWATYEQYF.

V and J are TRBV13 and TRBJ1-6; 7 bases match TRBD1. The CDR3 loop spans 15 amino acids. In germline, CDR1 is PRHDT, CDR2 FYEKMQ (reference sequence). The V and J ends lost 5 bases and 9 bases, in that order; junction bases with no gene match: 10. CDR3 in amino acids: CASSAGQAFISPLHF. The CDR3 DNA follows: TGTGCCAGCAGCGCTGGACAGGCCTTCATTTCACCCCTCCACTTT.

The gene calls are TRBV6-5 and TRBJ1-5, with D possibly matching TRBD1 (5 bases). The CDR3 length is 13 residues. The ends were cut back, 6 bases at V and 1 base at J, with 7 bases in the middle. Germline V gene lookup returns CDR1 MNHEY and CDR2 SVGAGI. CDR3 sequence: CASRPGSNQPQHF. For the CDR3, the DNA is TGTGCCAGCAGACCAGGGAGCAATCAGCCCCAGCATTTT.

This clone was recorded once. This chain uses TRBV14 with TRBJ2-2, with unresolved D. This CDR3 is 16 amino acids long. Looked up from germline, CDR1 is SGHDN and CDR2 is FVKESK. Deletions cut 4 bases from V and 4 bases from J, with 16 bases between. CDR3 loop: CASSPRVAALTGELFF. DNA for the CDR3: TGTGCCAGCAGCCCAAGGGTGGCTGCCCTCACCGGGGAGCTGTTTTTT.

The rearrangement links TRBV9 to TRBJ2-2, with 9 positions matching TRBD1. Germline V gives CDR1 SGDLS, CDR2 YYNGEE. Trimming took 0 bases from V and 4 from J; bases not matched to a gene: 10. The CDR3 totals 18 residues. CDR3 coding DNA: TGTGCCAGCAGCGTAGTCCCAACAGGGGGCGCGGGCACCGGGGAGCTGTTTTTT. This codes for CASSVVPTGGAGTGELFF.

The CDR3 DNA reads as TGTGCCACCAGCAGAGATTCCCTAGCGGGGTACTACAATGAGCAGTTCTTC. As protein: CATSRDSLAGYYNEQFF. The V call is TRBV15, the J call TRBJ2-1; 9 bases align to TRBD2. The CDR3 is made up of 17 amino acids. The germline V gene encodes CDR1 LNHNV and CDR2 YYDKDF (reference sequence). V lost 0 bases, J lost 3 bases, and 6 bases stayed unmatched.

The chain carries TRBV10-3 and TRBJ1-2, with 11 bases fitting TRBD1. CDR3 length: 15 residues. The J segment lost 6 bases and the V segment lost 7 bases, leaving 10 bases of the junction unmatched. CDR1 and CDR2 (germline): ENHRY, SYGVKD. The chain's CDR3 is CAITKDRGHGNGYTF. The CDR3 DNA reads as TGTGCCATCACTAAGGACAGGGGGCATGGAAATGGCTACACCTTC.

The V call is TRBV10-3, the J call TRBJ2-1, with 7 bases that match TRBD1. The CDR3 contains 11 residues. CDR1 is ENHRY and CDR2 is SYGVKD in the germline V gene. V lost 7 bases, J lost 9 bases, and 3 bases stayed unmatched. DNA of the CDR3: TGTGCCATCAACCGACAGGGTGAGCAGTTCTTC. It specifies CAINRQGEQFF.

This sequence joins TRBV5-1 and TRBJ2-7; the D is unclear. Germline values: CDR1 SGHRS, CDR2 YFSETQ. V was trimmed by 7 bases and J by 6 bases, leaving 20 bases between them. This CDR3 contains 14 residues. For the CDR3, the DNA is TGCGCCAGCGCGATGGTTTGGAGTAGGAGCGAGCAGTACGTC. This translates into CASAMVWSRSEQYV.

V gene TRBV11-2 combines with J gene TRBJ2-4; a possible D gene is TRBD1 (5 bases). This CDR3 has 15 amino acids. The germline gives CDR1 SGHAT, CDR2 FQNNGV. Between the trimmed V and J ends, which lost 4 bases and 4 bases, there was a span of 14 bases. CDR3 sequence: CASSSFGQGKNIQYF. The CDR3 DNA reads TGTGCCAGCAGCTCCTTCGGGCAGGGTAAAAACATTCAGTACTTC.

This rearrangement joins TRBV5-1 to TRBJ2-7; D is perhaps TRBD2 (6 bases). The CDR3 runs 14 residues. With 2 bases removed from V and 1 base from J, the gap between germline ends came to 10 bases. Germline lookup yields CDR1 SGHRS and CDR2 YFSETQ. For the CDR3, the DNA is TGCGCCAGCAGCTTAAGCGGGTCTTCCTACGAGCAGTACTTC. Its translation: CASSLSGSSYEQYF.

A few counts support this clone. V usage is TRBV10-1 and J usage is TRBJ2-5, with TRBD1 matching over 8 bases. This CDR3 spans 14 amino acids. From germline, CDR1 is WNHNN and CDR2 SYGVQD (reference sequence). Trimming took 0 bases from V and 5 from J; bases not matched to a gene: 2. The CDR3 nucleotides are TGCGCCAGCAGTGAGTCGAACAGGGGGGAGACCCAGTACTTC. Translating gives CASSESNRGETQYF.

This sequence joins TRBV7-3 and TRBJ2-3; maybe TRBD2 (6 bases). Trimming cost V 5 bases and J 0 bases, with 12 bases left between them. Per germline, CDR1 SGHTA and CDR2 FQGTGA. The CDR3 consists of 15 residues. CDR3 residues: CASSPRLGSTDTQYF. CDR3 sequence (DNA): TGTGCCAGCAGCCCCCGACTAGGAAGCACAGATACGCAGTATTTT.

This clone is deemed medium-sized. The chain couples TRBV6-1 to TRBJ1-3, with a possible D match to TRBD1 (6 bases). Trimming stripped 2 bases from V and 4 bases from J, with 12 bases between. The CDR3 has 15 residues. Germline V CDR1 and CDR2: MNHNS, SASEGT. For the CDR3, the DNA is TGTGCCAGCAGTGAATCTCTAGGGACAGGAAACACCATATATTTT. Translating gives CASSESLGTGNTIYF.

The chain joins TRBV5-1 to TRBJ2-1; a possible D gene is TRBD1 (5 bases). Trimming cost V 4 bases and J 6 bases, with 20 bases left between them. From germline, CDR1 is SGHRS and CDR2 YFSETQ. This CDR3 spans 16 amino acids. Here the CDR3 DNA reads TGCGCCAGCAGCATATTGCTAGGGGCCAATCGCAATGAGCAGTTCTTC. The encoded protein is CASSILLGANRNEQFF.